These 32 T cell receptor beta chains share one sample of origin, sequenced in a study of CD8+CD57+ T cells in acquired aplastic anemia. The TCR beta profiling, which covered VDJ combination and CDR3 sequence, was carried out using genomic DNA as the template. TCRdb reprocessed the reads with MiXCR, giving one entry per CDR3 protein. The sample lists 90,000 to 130,000 distinct CDR3 sequences, around 50% occurring once. The sample taken for sequencing was sorted CD4+, CD8+, or CD8+CD57+ T cells (not recorded which) from PBMCs. The receptors were sampled from a human donor in good health, serving as a control.

This chain links TRBV7-2 with TRBJ2-7; maybe TRBD2 (5 bases). This CDR3 spans 12 amino acids. V dropped 3 bases and J dropped 6 bases, with 9 bases sitting between them. CDR1 and CDR2 (germline): SGHTA, FQGNSA. CDR3 in amino acids: CASSLEAAEQYF. The CDR3 DNA sequence: TGTGCCAGCAGCTTGGAGGCGGCCGAGCAGTACTTC. Using reference TRBV7-2 and TRBJ2-7 for the parts outside the CDR3, the full variable domain is GAGVSQSPSNKVTEKGKDVELRCDPISGHTALYWYRQSLGQGLEFLIYFQGNSAPDKSGLPSDRFSAERTGGSVSTLTIQRTQQEDSAVYLCASSLEAAEQYFGPGTRLTVT.

This clonotype was counted between two and nine times. The chain is built from TRBV10-2 and TRBJ2-7; 7 nucleotides match TRBD2. The CDR3 sequence is 12 residues long. V trimming: 10 bases; J trimming: 0 bases; junction bases outside the gene matches: 3. Germline assignment: CDR1 WSHSY and CDR2 SAAADI. DNA of the CDR3: TGCGCCATCGGGGGGACCTCCTACGAGCAGTACTTC. Amino acid sequence: CAIGGTSYEQYF.

This clonotype was detected many times. The chain has TRBV19 and TRBJ1-5, with D unresolved. The CDR3 spans 11 residues. Trimming shortened V by 8 bases and J by 7 bases, and 9 bases separated the two germline ends. Germline CDR1 and CDR2: LNHDA and SQIVND (reference sequence). The CDR3 DNA reads TGTGCCAGTGGGGTAGGGCAGCCCCAGCATTTT. Its translation: CASGVGQPQHF.

The table lists this clonotype with many counts. The chain combines TRBV27 with TRBJ1-3; 7 bases are a match to TRBD1. This CDR3 region has 15 residues. From germline, CDR1 is MNHEY and CDR2 SMNVEV (reference sequence). J lost 4 bases, V lost 0 bases, and 3 bases had no gene match. CDR3 coding DNA: TGTGCCAGCAGTTTATCGGCAGGGGGAGGAAACACCATATATTTT. Amino acid sequence: CASSLSAGGGNTIYF.

This clonotype is a singleton in its sample. This chain uses TRBV6-2 or TRBV6-3 with TRBJ2-3, with a possible D match to TRBD1 (6 bases). The V gene lost 3 bases and the J gene lost 9 bases, with 7 bases spanning the gap. The germline V gene encodes CDR1 MNHEY and CDR2 SVGEGT. The length of the CDR3 is 11 residues. The chain's CDR3 is CASSYGTTQYF. The CDR3 DNA sequence: TGTGCCAGCAGTTATGGGACAACGCAGTATTTT.

The chain employs TRBV2 and TRBJ2-7; TRBD1 aligns across 7 bases. The CDR3 is 16 amino acids. Trimming cost V 0 bases and J 5 bases; bases outside gene matches: 10. Germline values: CDR1 SNHLY, CDR2 FYNNEI. CDR3 region: CASSEAGRGIKNEQYF. For the CDR3, the DNA is TGTGCCAGCAGTGAAGCGGGCAGGGGGATCAAAAACGAGCAGTACTTC.

This clonotype was observed once. The rearrangement joins TRBV7-3 to TRBJ2-1; 8 nucleotides line up with TRBD2. Trimming cost V 2 bases and J 7 bases; bases outside gene matches: 7. The CDR3 has 15 residues. Germline CDR1 and CDR2: SGHTA and FQGTGA. The CDR3 coding sequence is TGTGCCAGCAGCTTAGGGCGGGGGGCATCGAATGAGCAGTTCTTC. Translated, it gives CASSLGRGASNEQFF.

This chain joins TRBV19 and TRBJ1-2, with D possibly matching TRBD1 (5 bases). The CDR3 runs 13 residues. V lost 0 bases and J lost 7, with 9 bases in between. CDR1 and CDR2 (germline): LNHDA, SQIVND (reference sequence). CDR3 region: CASSIDRVGGYTF. The DNA for the CDR3 is TGTGCCAGTAGTATAGACAGGGTTGGTGGCTACACCTTC.

Worth noting for this clonotype: The germline gene is not matched at one end of the junction; a read error may be the cause. The gene calls are TRBV6-4 and TRBJ1-2, with TRBD1 identical over 10 bases. The germline V gene encodes CDR1 MRHNA and CDR2 SNTAGT. This CDR3 contains 15 residues. The CDR3: CARSGQGDRRDGYTF. CDR3 sequence (DNA): TGTGCCCGCAGTGGACAGGGGGATCGAAGAGATGGCTACACCTTC.

The chain employs TRBV2 and TRBJ1-2; no reliable D call. Trimming took 6 bases from V and 3 from J, leaving 17 bases between them. CDR3 length equals 15 residues. Germline CDR1 reads SNHLY; CDR2 reads FYNNEI. The CDR3 nucleotides are TGTGCCAGCAGCTTAAGCTTCGGGATCGACTATGGCTACACCTTC. Its protein is CASSLSFGIDYGYTF.

This clonotype was counted many times. The rearrangement joins TRBV6-5 to TRBJ1-6; D not resolved. Trimming pared 4 bases from V and 0 bases from J, leaving 10 bases between. Germline values: CDR1 MNHEY, CDR2 SVGAGI. The CDR3 is 16 residues long. As DNA, the CDR3 is TGTGCCAGCAGTTCGACAAAGAGCTCCTATAATTCACCCCTCCACTTT. It codes for CASSSTKSSYNSPLHF.

The chain uses TRBV20-1 and TRBJ1-1; 7 bases match TRBD1. Germline V gives CDR1 DFQATT, CDR2 SNEGSKA (reference sequence). After removal of 3 bases from V and 11 bases from J, the junction contained 12 bases not matched to a gene. The CDR3 is 13 amino acids. CDR3 in DNA: TGCAGTGCTAGCGCCAGGGACAGTCAGTTCGCTTTCTTT. Its translation is CSASARDSQFAFF.

This clonotype was seen repeatedly, ten times or more. This rearrangement joins TRBV9 to TRBJ2-1; 11 positions match TRBD2. Germline V gene lookup returns CDR1 SGDLS and CDR2 YYNGEE. J gave up 6 bases and V 2 bases, and 10 bases lay outside the gene matches. CDR3 size: 17 residues. CDR3 amino acids: CASSVRRGTSGFNEQFF. Written as DNA, the CDR3 is TGTGCCAGCAGCGTTAGAAGAGGGACTAGCGGTTTCAATGAGCAGTTCTTC.

The chain couples TRBV10-3 to TRBJ1-6, with 7 bases lining up with TRBD1. The ends lost 4 bases at V and 5 bases at J; junction bases unmatched: 5. The CDR3 covers 15 residues. From germline, CDR1 is ENHRY and CDR2 SYGVKD. The CDR3 here is CAISAGTANNSPLHF. The CDR3 bases are TGTGCCATCAGTGCCGGGACAGCGAATAATTCACCCCTCCACTTT.

This clonotype was seen a single time. This chain links TRBV10-3 with TRBJ2-7; the match to TRBD1 covers 7 bases. Trimming removed 0 bases from V and 5 bases from J; junction bases left unmatched: 7. This CDR3 comprises 15 residues. Germline CDR1 reads ENHRY; CDR2 reads SYGVKD. CDR3 region: CAISESGGDSDEQYF. The CDR3 DNA sequence: TGTGCCATCAGTGAGTCAGGGGGCGACTCAGACGAGCAGTACTTC.

With respect to this clonotype: A junction end diverges from the germline sequence, so it may reflect a read error. The chain carries TRBV2 and TRBJ2-1; D is possibly TRBD2 (5 bases). The CDR3 covers 15 residues. From germline, CDR1 is SNHLY and CDR2 FYNNEI. In nucleotides, the CDR3 is TGCGCCAGCAGTGAGCGGTTAAACTCCTGCAATGAGCAGTTCTTC. Residues: CASSERLNSCNEQFF.

This clonotype showed up just a few times. The J gene is TRBJ2-7, the V gene TRBV20-1; D might be TRBD1 (5 bases). The length of the CDR3 is 13 residues. The V gene's germline CDR1 is DFQATT and CDR2 SNEGSKA (reference sequence). V lost 6 bases and J lost 6, with 18 bases in between. CDR3 in amino acids: CSAMGQDICEQYF. The CDR3 coding sequence is TGCAGTGCAATGGGGCAGGACATCTGCGAGCAGTACTTC.

This clonotype was counted many times. V gene TRBV19 combines with J gene TRBJ1-2; D is undetermined. The CDR3 is 14 residues long. Germline V gives CDR1 LNHDA, CDR2 SQIVND (reference sequence). Trimming removed 0 bases at V and 0 bases at J, with 5 bases between. The DNA of the CDR3 is TGTGCCAGTAGTATAGATTCCACTAACTATGGCTACACCTTC. Residues: CASSIDSTNYGYTF.

In this sample, this clonotype turned up many times. The gene calls are TRBV12-3 or TRBV12-4 and TRBJ1-1; D not certain. The CDR3 is 15 residues long. Trimming shortened V by 4 bases and J by 3 bases, and 15 bases separated the two germline ends. CDR3 DNA: TGTGCCAGCAGTTCTACGTCGCAGAGAGACACTGAAGCTTTCTTT. Translating it yields CASSSTSQRDTEAFF.

Ten or more counts support this clonotype. CDR3: CSVRRQSSYEQYF. DNA of the CDR3: TGCAGCGTCCGCAGACAGTCCTCCTACGAGCAGTACTTC. This rearrangement joins TRBV29-1 to TRBJ2-7; weak D call: TRBD1 (5 bases). Germline assignment: CDR1 SQVTM and CDR2 ANQGSEA. The CDR3 is 13 residues long. V gave up 6 bases and J gave up 0 bases, with 12 bases separating them.

The rearrangement links TRBV15 to TRBJ1-5; maybe TRBD1 (6 bases). Trimming took off 6 bases at V and 4 bases at J, with 19 bases between the two ends. Germline V gene sequence: CDR1 LNHNV, CDR2 YYDKDF (reference sequence). The CDR3 loop spans 16 amino acids. The chain's CDR3 is CATRQRGGVWNQPQHF. The DNA of the CDR3 is TGTGCCACCAGACAGAGAGGGGGAGTTTGGAATCAGCCCCAGCATTTT.

This clonotype was recorded a few times. The chain is built from TRBV12-3 or TRBV12-4 and TRBJ2-2; D may be TRBD2 (5 bases). The CDR3 runs 15 residues. V lost 10 bases and J lost 6, with 21 bases in between. CDR3 nucleotides: TGTGCCACACCGGGGTCCCGAAAGGAGGCCGGGGAGCTGTTTTTT. It specifies CATPGSRKEAGELFF.

The chain employs TRBV29-1 and TRBJ1-2, with 11 bases that match TRBD1. Germline values: CDR1 SQVTM, CDR2 ANQGSEA. The CDR3 is 14 amino acids. V dropped 7 bases and J dropped 4; count of bases not matched to a gene: 8. The CDR3 sequence is CSASGTGGGYGYTF. For the CDR3, the DNA is TGCAGCGCAAGCGGGACAGGGGGGGGCTATGGCTACACCTTC.

As DNA, the CDR3 is TGTGCCAGCAGTGAAGCCCGGGGGCAGGGAAAACTGTTTTTT. Translation: CASSEARGQGKLFF. The V call is TRBV2, the J call TRBJ1-4, with TRBD1 as a possible D gene (6 bases). CDR3 length: 14 residues. V was cut by 0 bases and J by 10 bases, with 12 bases left in between. The germline CDR1 and CDR2 sequences are SNHLY and FYNNEI.

To note about this clonotype: A much larger clone sits a single nucleotide away, making a read error possible. The chain couples TRBV5-6 to TRBJ2-1; TRBD2 agrees at 7 bases. Germline CDR1 is SGHDT and CDR2 is YYEEEE. There are 14 residues in the CDR3. This CDR3 reads CAGSTGLDVHEQFF. As DNA, the CDR3 is TGTGCCGGCAGCACCGGACTAGATGTCCATGAGCAGTTCTTC.

The chain has TRBV7-2 and TRBJ2-3; D remains unclear. The length of the CDR3 is 13 residues. Between the trimmed V and J ends, which lost 0 bases and 4 bases, there was a span of 5 bases. Germline values: CDR1 SGHTA, CDR2 FQGNSA. CDR3 sequence: CASSLAPSDTQYF. CDR3 nucleotides: TGTGCCAGCAGCTTAGCTCCATCAGATACGCAGTATTTT.

This clonotype was seen at least ten times. Germline is not matched at one junction end, which may reflect a read error. CDR3 sequence: CSARPKVLGNSLLHF. The CDR3 DNA follows: TGCAGTGCTAGACCTAAGGTACTGGGAAATTCACTCCTCCACTTT. The chain recombines TRBV20-1 with TRBJ1-6; the D is unclear. CDR3 length equals 15 residues. Germline V gives CDR1 DFQATT, CDR2 SNEGSKA (reference sequence).

This clonotype was detected ten times or more. The chain has TRBV20-1 and TRBJ2-7, with no clear D. The V gene lost 1 base and the J gene lost 2 bases, with 9 bases spanning the gap. The CDR3 extends over 13 amino acids. The V gene's germline CDR1 is DFQATT and CDR2 SNEGSKA (reference sequence). The DNA for the CDR3 is TGCAGTGCTAGAGGGTCCGACCCCTACGAGCAGTACTTC. It codes for CSARGSDPYEQYF.

This clonotype was observed once. No conserved phenylalanine or tryptophan ends this CDR3, so it is likely a read error. The chain employs TRBV29-1 and TRBJ1-2; D gene uncertain. Germline-derived CDR1 and CDR2 are SQVTM and ANQGSEA. The CDR3 totals 11 residues. V was cut by 4 bases and J by 3 bases, with 6 bases left in between. The DNA of the CDR3 is TGCAGCGTTGGAGAAGACTATGGCTACACCCTC. Translated: CSVGEDYGYTL.

V is TRBV29-1 and J is TRBJ1-2; perhaps TRBD1 as D (5 bases). This CDR3 comprises 12 residues. The germline V and J ends were trimmed by 4 bases and 7 bases, with 13 bases remaining between them. The germline V gene encodes CDR1 SQVTM and CDR2 ANQGSEA. The DNA for the CDR3 is TGCAGCGTTGGGACATCCTCGAGTGGCTACACCTTC. It codes for CSVGTSSSGYTF. The full variable domain, rest sourced from reference TRBV29-1 and TRBJ1-2, is SAVISQKPSRDICQRGTSLTIQCQVDSQVTMMFWYRQQPGQSLTLIATANQGSEATYESGFVIDKFPISRPNLTFSTLTVSNMSPEDSSIYLCSVGTSSSGYTFGSGTRLTVV.

The sample holds a few counts of this clonotype. The chain carries TRBV12-3 or TRBV12-4 and TRBJ1-2; 10 bases agree with TRBD1. The CDR3 contains 13 residues. J lost 4 bases, V lost 7 bases, and 3 bases had no gene match. Here the CDR3 reads CASTGTGVYGYTF. The DNA for the CDR3 is TGTGCCAGCACCGGGACAGGGGTCTATGGCTACACCTTC.

This clonotype was seen more than once but under ten times. The rearrangement links TRBV20-1 to TRBJ1-5, with D possibly matching TRBD1 (6 bases). Between the trimmed V and J ends, which lost 6 bases and 0 bases, there was a span of 27 bases. The CDR3 extends over 19 amino acids. Germline loops: CDR1 DFQATT, CDR2 SNEGSKA (reference sequence). The CDR3 nucleotides are TGCAGTGCCAGTAGTGCGGACAGCGGAGGAAAATATAGCAATCAGCCCCAGCATTTT. Translation: CSASSADSGGKYSNQPQHF.